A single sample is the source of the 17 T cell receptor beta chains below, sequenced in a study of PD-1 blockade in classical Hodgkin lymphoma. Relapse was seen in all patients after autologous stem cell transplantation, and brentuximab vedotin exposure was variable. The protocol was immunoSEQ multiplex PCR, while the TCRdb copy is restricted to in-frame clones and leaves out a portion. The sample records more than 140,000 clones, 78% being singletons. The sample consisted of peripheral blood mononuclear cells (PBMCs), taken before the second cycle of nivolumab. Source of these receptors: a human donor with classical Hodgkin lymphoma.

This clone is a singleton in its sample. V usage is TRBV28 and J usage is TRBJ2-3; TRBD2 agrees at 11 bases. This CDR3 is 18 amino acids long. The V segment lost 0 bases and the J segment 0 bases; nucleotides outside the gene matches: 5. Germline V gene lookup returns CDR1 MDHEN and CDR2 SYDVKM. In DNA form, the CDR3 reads TGTGCCAGCAGTTTATGGGCGGGGACTAGCGGTAGCACAGATACGCAGTATTTT. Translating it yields CASSLWAGTSGSTDTQYF.

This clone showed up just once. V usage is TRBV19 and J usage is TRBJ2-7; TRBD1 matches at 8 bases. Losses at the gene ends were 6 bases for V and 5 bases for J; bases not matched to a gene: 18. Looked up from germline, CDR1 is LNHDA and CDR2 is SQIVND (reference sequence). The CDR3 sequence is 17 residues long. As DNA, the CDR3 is TGTGCCAGTAGCCGCGACAGTTCAAGGACAGGGTCCCACGAGCAGTACTTC. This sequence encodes CASSRDSSRTGSHEQYF.

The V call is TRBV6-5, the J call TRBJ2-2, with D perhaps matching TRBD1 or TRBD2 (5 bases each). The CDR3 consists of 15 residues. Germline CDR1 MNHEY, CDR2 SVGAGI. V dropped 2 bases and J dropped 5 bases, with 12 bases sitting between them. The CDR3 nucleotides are TGTGCCAGCAGTTACGGGTGGGGGAGAACCGGGGAGCTGTTTTTT. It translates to CASSYGWGRTGELFF.

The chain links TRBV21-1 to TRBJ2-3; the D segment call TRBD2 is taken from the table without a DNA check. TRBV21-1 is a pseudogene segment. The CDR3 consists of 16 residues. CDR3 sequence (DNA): TGTGCCAGCAGCAAAGAACTCGAGGAGGGGACAGATACGCAGTATTTT. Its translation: CASSKELEEGTDTQYF.

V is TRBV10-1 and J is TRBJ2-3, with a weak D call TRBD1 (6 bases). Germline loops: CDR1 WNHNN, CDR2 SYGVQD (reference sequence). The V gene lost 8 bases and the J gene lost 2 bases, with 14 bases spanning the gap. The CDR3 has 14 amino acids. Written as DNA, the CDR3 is TGCGCCAGCGGCAGGGGTCCAATCACAGATACGCAGTATTTT. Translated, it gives CASGRGPITDTQYF.

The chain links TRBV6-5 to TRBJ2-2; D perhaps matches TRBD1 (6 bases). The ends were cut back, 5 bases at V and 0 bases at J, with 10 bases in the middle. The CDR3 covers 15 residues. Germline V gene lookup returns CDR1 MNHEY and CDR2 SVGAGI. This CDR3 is CASSQQGSNTGELFF. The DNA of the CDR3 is TGTGCCAGCAGTCAGCAGGGGTCGAACACCGGGGAGCTGTTTTTT.

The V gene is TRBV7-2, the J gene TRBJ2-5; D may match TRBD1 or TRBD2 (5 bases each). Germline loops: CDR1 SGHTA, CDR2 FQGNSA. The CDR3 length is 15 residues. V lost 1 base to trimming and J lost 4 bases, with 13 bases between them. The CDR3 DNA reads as TGTGCCAGCAGCTTAGGCTTAGGGGAGCGAGAGACCCAGTACTTC. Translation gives CASSLGLGERETQYF.

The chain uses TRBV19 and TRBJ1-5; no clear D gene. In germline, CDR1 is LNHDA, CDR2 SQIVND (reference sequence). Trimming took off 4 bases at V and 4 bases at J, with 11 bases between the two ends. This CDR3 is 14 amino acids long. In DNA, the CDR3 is TGTGCCAGTAGTAGAGACGGGCTGAATCAGCCCCAGCATTTT. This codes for CASSRDGLNQPQHF.

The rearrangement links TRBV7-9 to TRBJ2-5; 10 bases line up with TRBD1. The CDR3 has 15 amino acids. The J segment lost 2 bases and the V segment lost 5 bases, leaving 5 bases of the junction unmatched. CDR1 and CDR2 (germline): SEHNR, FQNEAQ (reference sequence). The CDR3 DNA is TGTGCCAGCAGCGGGACAGGGGAGGGGCAAGAGACCCAGTACTTC. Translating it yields CASSGTGEGQETQYF. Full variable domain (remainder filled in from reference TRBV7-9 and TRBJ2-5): DTGVSQNPRHKITKRGQNVTFRCDPISEHNRLYWYRQTLGQGPEFLTYFQNEAQLEKSRLLSDRFSAERPKGSFSTLEIQRTEQGDSAMYLCASSGTGEGQETQYFGPGTRLLVL.

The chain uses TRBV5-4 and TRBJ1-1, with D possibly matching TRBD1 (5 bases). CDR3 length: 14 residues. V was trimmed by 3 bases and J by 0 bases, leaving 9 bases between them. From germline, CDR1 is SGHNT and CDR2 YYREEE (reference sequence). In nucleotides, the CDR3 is TGTGCCAGCAGCTGGGGGGGAATGAACACTGAAGCTTTCTTT. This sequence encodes CASSWGGMNTEAFF. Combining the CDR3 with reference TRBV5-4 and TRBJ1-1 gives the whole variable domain ETGVTQSPTHLIKTRGQQVTLRCSSQSGHNTVSWYQQALGQGPQFIFQYYREEENGRGNFPPRFSGLQFPNYSSELNVNALELDDSALYLCASSWGGMNTEAFFGQGTRLTVV.

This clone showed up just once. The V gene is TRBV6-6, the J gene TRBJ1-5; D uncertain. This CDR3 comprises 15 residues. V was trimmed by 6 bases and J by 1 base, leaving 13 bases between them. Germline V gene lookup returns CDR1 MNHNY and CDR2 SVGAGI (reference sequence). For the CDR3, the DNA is TGTGCCAGCAGCCATACCGGAGGGAGCAATCAGCCCCAGCATTTT. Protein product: CASSHTGGSNQPQHF.

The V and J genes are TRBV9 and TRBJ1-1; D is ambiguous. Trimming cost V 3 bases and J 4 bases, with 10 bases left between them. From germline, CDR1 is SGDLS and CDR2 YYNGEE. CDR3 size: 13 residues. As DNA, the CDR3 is TGTGCCAGCAGCGAGCAAGGGTTCACTGAAGCTTTCTTT. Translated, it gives CASSEQGFTEAFF.

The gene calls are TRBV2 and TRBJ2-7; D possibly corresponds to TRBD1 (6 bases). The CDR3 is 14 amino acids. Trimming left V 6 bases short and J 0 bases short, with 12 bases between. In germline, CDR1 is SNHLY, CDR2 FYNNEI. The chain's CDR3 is CASRDSGDSYEQYF. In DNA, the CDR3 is TGTGCCAGCAGGGATTCAGGGGACTCCTACGAGCAGTACTTC.

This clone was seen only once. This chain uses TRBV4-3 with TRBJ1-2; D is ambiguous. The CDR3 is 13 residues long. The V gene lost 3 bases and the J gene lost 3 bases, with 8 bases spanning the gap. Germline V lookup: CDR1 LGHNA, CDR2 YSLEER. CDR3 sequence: CASSQGWDYGYTF. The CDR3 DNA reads TGCGCCAGCAGCCAGGGTTGGGACTATGGCTACACCTTC.

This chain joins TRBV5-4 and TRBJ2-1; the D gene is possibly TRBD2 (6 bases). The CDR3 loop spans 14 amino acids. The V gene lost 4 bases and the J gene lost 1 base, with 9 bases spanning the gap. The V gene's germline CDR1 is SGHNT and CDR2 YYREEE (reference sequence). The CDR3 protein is CASSTGGSYNEQFF. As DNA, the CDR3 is TGTGCCAGCAGCACTGGAGGGTCCTACAATGAGCAGTTCTTC.

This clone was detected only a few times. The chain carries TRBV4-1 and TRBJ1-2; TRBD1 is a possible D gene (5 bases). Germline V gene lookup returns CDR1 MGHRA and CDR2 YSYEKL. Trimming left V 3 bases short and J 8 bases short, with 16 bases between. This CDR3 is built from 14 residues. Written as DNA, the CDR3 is TGCGCCAGCAGCCACGAAGGGTCCGGGGACGGCTACACCTTC. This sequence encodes CASSHEGSGDGYTF.

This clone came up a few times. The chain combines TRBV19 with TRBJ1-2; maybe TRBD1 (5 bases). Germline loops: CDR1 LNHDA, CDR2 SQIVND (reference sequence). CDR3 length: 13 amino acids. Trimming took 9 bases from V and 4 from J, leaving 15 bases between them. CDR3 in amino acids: CASRTGTGYGYTF. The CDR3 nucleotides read TGTGCCAGCCGGACTGGGACGGGCTATGGCTACACCTTC.